This T cell receptor beta chain originates from a study of blood T cell repertoires in COVID-19. On the study more broadly: T cells, B-cell-depleted T cells, or PBMCs provided the cDNA or gDNA that served as material.

The CDR3 runs 17 residues. Germline values: CDR1 SGHTA, CDR2 FQGNSA. V gave up 5 bases and J gave up 7 bases, with 24 bases separating them. TCRdb keeps only in-frame clones here, not all; method: immunoSEQ multiplex PCR. The sample holds approximately 88,000 clones, about 77% seen once. The source of this sequence is a man in his 70s with COVID-19, enrolled during active disease. Specimen: peripheral blood. This rearrangement joins TRBV7-2 to TRBJ2-4; TRBD1 might be the D (6 bases). This CDR3 is CASSPAGQGKGLNIQYF. The CDR3 DNA is TGTGCCAGCAGCCCCGCCGGGCAGGGGAAAGGGTTGAACATTCAGTACTTC.